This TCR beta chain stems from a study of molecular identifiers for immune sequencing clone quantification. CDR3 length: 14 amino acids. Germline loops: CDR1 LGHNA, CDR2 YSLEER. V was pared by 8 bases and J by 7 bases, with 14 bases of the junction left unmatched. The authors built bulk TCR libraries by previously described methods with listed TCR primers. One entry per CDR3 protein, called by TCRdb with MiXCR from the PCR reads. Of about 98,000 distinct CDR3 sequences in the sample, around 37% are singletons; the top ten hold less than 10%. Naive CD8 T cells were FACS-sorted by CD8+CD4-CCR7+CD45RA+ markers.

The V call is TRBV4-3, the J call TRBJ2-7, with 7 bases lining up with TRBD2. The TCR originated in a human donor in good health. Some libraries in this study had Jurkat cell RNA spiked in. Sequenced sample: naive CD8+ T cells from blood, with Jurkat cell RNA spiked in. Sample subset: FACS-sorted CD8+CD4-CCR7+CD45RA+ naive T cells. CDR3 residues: CASGPAGEPREQYF. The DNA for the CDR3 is TGCGCCAGCGGTCCTGCGGGGGAGCCGCGAGAGCAGTACTTC.